This T cell receptor beta chain was documented in a study of CD8+ T cells in alopecia areata. Study overall: Treatment with tofacitinib (6 to 18 months) was followed by 6 months off drug. Study-wide results and limits: Tofacitinib yielded significantly lower scalp clonality and fewer expanded CD8+ clones among the top 100.

The sample's treatment: oral pan-JAK inhibitor, 5-10 mg twice daily. Researchers took lesional scalp punch biopsies and peripheral blood from people who were alopecia areata patients. On this clone: Its antigen is not known.

Extracted RNA was reverse transcribed into cDNA, the sequencing template. The table came from immunoSEQ multiplex PCR; TCRdb's copy has only in-frame clones and leaves some out. The sample contains around 190,000 clones, 64% of which appear only once. The CDR3 contains 15 residues. Germline CDR1 is SGHRS and CDR2 is YFSETQ. V lost 3 bases and J 7 bases, leaving 14 bases between the germline ends. V gene TRBV5-1 combines with J gene TRBJ1-6, with unresolved D. The TCR comes from a human donor with alopecia areata. The sequencing here drew on CD4+ T cells sorted from blood, taken around week 50, from a patient treated with tofacitinib. The CDR3 DNA is TGCGCCAGCAGCTACCGGGTTGGAAAAAATTCACCCCTCCACTTT. This codes for CASSYRVGKNSPLHF.